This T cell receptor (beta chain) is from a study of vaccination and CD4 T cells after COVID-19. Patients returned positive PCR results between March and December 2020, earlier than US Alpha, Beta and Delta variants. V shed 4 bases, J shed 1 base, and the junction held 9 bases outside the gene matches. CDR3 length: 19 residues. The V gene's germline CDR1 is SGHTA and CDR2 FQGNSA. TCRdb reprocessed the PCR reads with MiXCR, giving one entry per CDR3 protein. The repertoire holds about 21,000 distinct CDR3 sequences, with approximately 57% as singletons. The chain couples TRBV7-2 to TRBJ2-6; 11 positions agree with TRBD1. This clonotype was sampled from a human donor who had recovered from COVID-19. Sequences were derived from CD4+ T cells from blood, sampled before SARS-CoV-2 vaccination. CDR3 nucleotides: TGTGCCAGCAGCTCGACCCCCGGGACAGGGGGGTCTGGGGCCAACGTCCTGACTTTC. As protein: CASSSTPGTGGSGANVLTF.